This passage covers 8 T cell receptor beta chains from one sample sequenced in a study of T cell repertoires in cytomegalovirus infection. No antigen is known for these receptors. One entry per CDR3 protein, called by TCRdb with MiXCR from the reads. The sample records 750,000 to 950,000 distinct CDR3 sequences, 25% to 35% being singletons. Sequencing was performed on cultured CD8+ T cells from PBMCs, taken from culture after CMV antigen stimulation. The receptors were gathered from a human donor in good health (CMV status not recorded). Some clones in this sample may be carry-over from other donors' samples.

This clonotype was counted a few times. The rearrangement uses TRBV7-3 and TRBJ2-5, with 8 positions matching TRBD1. The germline CDR1 and CDR2 sequences are SGHTA and FQGTGA. There are 16 residues in the CDR3. The V segment lost 1 base and the J segment 5 bases; nucleotides outside the gene matches: 9. In nucleotides, the CDR3 is TGTGCCAGCAGCTTAAAGGGCAGGGGGCTCGAGGAGACCCAGTACTTC. As protein: CASSLKGRGLEETQYF.

This clonotype turned up a few times. The chain carries TRBV7-6 and TRBJ2-2, with D possibly matching TRBD2 (7 bases). V lost 5 bases, J lost 4 bases, and 14 bases lay in between. Germline V CDR1 and CDR2: SGHVS, FNYEAQ. The CDR3 totals 15 residues. The DNA of the CDR3 is TGTGCCAGCAGCGAAATAGGGGGGGGCACCGGGGAGCTGTTTTTT. This sequence encodes CASSEIGGGTGELFF.

This clonotype was counted a few times. This chain uses TRBV7-9 with TRBJ2-7; D uncertain. The V gene's germline CDR1 is SEHNR and CDR2 FQNEAQ (reference sequence). The ends were cut back, 4 bases at V and 0 bases at J, with 10 bases in the middle. The CDR3 is 14 amino acids. The CDR3 spells CASSSSGSSYEQYF. The CDR3 nucleotides are TGTGCCAGCAGCTCCTCGGGCAGCTCCTACGAGCAGTACTTC.

The V gene is TRBV12-3 or TRBV12-4, the J gene TRBJ2-7; TRBD1 matches 11 bases. Germline trimming cut 7 bases from V and 1 base from J; bases unmatched to any gene: 3. This CDR3 spans 14 amino acids. The DNA of the CDR3 is TGTGCCAGCAAGGGGACAGGGGGTTCCTACGAGCAGTACTTC. It codes for CASKGTGGSYEQYF.

The chain employs TRBV4-2 and TRBJ1-2; 8 nucleotides align to TRBD1. CDR1 is LGHNA and CDR2 is YNFKEQ in the germline V gene. The CDR3 length is 14 residues. Trimming cost V 3 bases and J 4 bases; bases outside gene matches: 4. The CDR3 DNA sequence: TGTGCCAGCAGCCAGTTACAGGGGGTCTATGGCTACACCTTC. As protein: CASSQLQGVYGYTF.

The table lists this clonotype with a few counts. The genes are TRBV6-1 and TRBJ2-5, with a tentative D call TRBD1 (5 bases). The CDR3 extends over 14 amino acids. V lost 1 base to trimming and J lost 0 bases, with 6 bases between them. Looked up from germline, CDR1 is MNHNS and CDR2 is SASEGT. The DNA of the CDR3 is TGTGCCAGCAGTGAAGAGGGGTACCAAGAGACCCAGTACTTC. As protein: CASSEEGYQETQYF.

This clonotype was detected a few times. J is TRBJ2-2 and V is TRBV10-3, with D uncertain. V gave up 7 bases and J gave up 3 bases, with 12 bases separating them. Germline CDR1 reads ENHRY; CDR2 reads SYGVKD. The CDR3 is 14 amino acids. The CDR3 bases are TGTGCCATCAAGGTGGATGGGGACACCGGGGAGCTGTTTTTT. Its protein is CAIKVDGDTGELFF.

V usage is TRBV25-1 and J usage is TRBJ2-3; unclear D gene. The CDR3 runs 15 residues. The V gene's germline CDR1 is MGHDK and CDR2 SYGVNS. V lost 3 bases to trimming and J lost 3 bases, with 13 bases between them. The CDR3 nucleotides are TGTGCCAGCAGTGAGGTGCAGGACCCTACAGATACGCAGTATTTT. Translated, it gives CASSEVQDPTDTQYF.